The rows below give T cell receptor beta chains drawn from one sample of a study of Ad26.COV2.S vaccination and SARS-CoV-2 variants. Assay used: immunoSEQ multiplex PCR; TCRdb lists only in-frame clones, some missing. The sample has about 440,000 clones, 87% seen once. The sample here was peripheral blood, taken in a trial of Ad26.COV2.S vaccine versus placebo. The receptors come from a person aged 18-60 years who received the Ad26.COV2.S COVID-19 vaccine or a placebo. Both conserved end residues are part of each CDR3. A D gene is named only where the DNA matches it firmly.

j_gene: TRBJ2-2
v_gene: TRBV10-3
d_gene: -
CDR3nt: TGTGCCATCAAGGAGTCGGGAGTCGTCGGGACCGGGGAGCTGTTTTTT
CDR3aa: CAIKESGVVGTGELFF

j_gene: TRBJ2-1
v_gene: TRBV5-1
d_gene: TRBD2
CDR3nt: TGCGCCAGCAATCCCCTGGGACTAGATAACAATGAGCAGTTCTTC
CDR3aa: CASNPLGLDNNEQFF

j_gene: TRBJ1-1
v_gene: TRBV6-6
d_gene: -
CDR3nt: TGTGCCAGCGTGCTAGCAAACACTGAAGCTTTCTTT
CDR3aa: CASVLANTEAFF

j_gene: TRBJ2-3
v_gene: TRBV15
d_gene: -
CDR3nt: TGTGCCACCAGCCCCCGAGCCCAGGTACAGCCGCAGTATTTT
CDR3aa: CATSPRAQVQPQYF

j_gene: TRBJ1-2
v_gene: TRBV4-2
d_gene: -
CDR3nt: TGTGCCAGCAGCTCTACGGGGCGGCCAGACGTTAACTATGGCTACACCTTC
CDR3aa: CASSSTGRPDVNYGYTF

j_gene: TRBJ1-2
v_gene: TRBV7-2
d_gene: -
CDR3nt: TGTGCCAGCAGCCCCCCCCAGAGTAACTATGGCTACACCTTC
CDR3aa: CASSPPQSNYGYTF

j_gene: TRBJ1-2
v_gene: TRBV5-4
d_gene: -
CDR3nt: TGTGCCAGCAGCGCCAACAGGGTGGGCGAGTATGGCTACACCTTC
CDR3aa: CASSANRVGEYGYTF

j_gene: TRBJ2-2
v_gene: TRBV12-3/TRBV12-4
d_gene: -
CDR3nt: TGTGCCAGCAGTCGGGGCAGCACCGGGGAGCTGTTTTTT
CDR3aa: CASSRGSTGELFF

j_gene: TRBJ2-7
v_gene: TRBV11-1
d_gene: -
CDR3nt: TGTGCCAGCAGCTTGGGGGAGGAAGTCAGCGAGCAGTACTTC
CDR3aa: CASSLGEEVSEQYF

j_gene: TRBJ1-4
v_gene: TRBV28
d_gene: -
CDR3nt: TGTGCCAGCAGCCCAGGGGACACTAATGAAAAACTGTTTTTT
CDR3aa: CASSPGDTNEKLFF